This T cell receptor beta chain was observed in a study of cytomegalovirus exposure and HLA in healthy donors. The CDR3 is 15 amino acids. With 5 bases removed from V and 5 bases from J, the gap between germline ends came to 16 bases. Germline CDR1 is SGHRS and CDR2 is YFSETQ. PCR involved 60 Vbeta and 13 Jbeta primers. Authors' methods: Later work found 65 million to 85 million unique TCR beta chains, with approximately 12 million shared. Some clones are missing from TCRdb's copy, which holds only in-frame ones; the method was immunoSEQ multiplex PCR. V, J and clone size are taken as reported in that table, and D and trimming were inferred from the DNA itself. The data hold hundreds of thousands of clones, with 77% observed a single time. Study outcomes and limitations: By a later analysis, the bulk of CMV-associated TCR beta chains appeared HLA-restricted.

Each donor's status was that of a healthy bone marrow donor. About this clone itself: The antigen remains unidentified.

Input material: PBMCs. The sequence was collected from a woman aged 55 to 70 in good health and CMV-seropositive. This chain joins TRBV5-1 and TRBJ2-2; TRBD2 might be the D (6 bases). In nucleotides, the CDR3 is TGCGCCAGCAGTATAGTTGGCGGGACTACCGGGGAGCTGTTTTTT. This encodes CASSIVGGTTGELFF.